This TCR beta chain was captured in a study of lymphopenia after photon versus proton radiotherapy. Libraries were prepared by immunoSEQ multiplex PCR; TCRdb keeps only in-frame clonotypes and omits some of them. The sample contains 55,000 to 70,000 clones, approximately 87% of which appear only once. The length of the CDR3 is 16 residues. Trimming shortened V by 0 bases and J by 4 bases, and 16 bases separated the two germline ends. In germline, CDR1 is SGDLS, CDR2 YYNGEE. This rearrangement joins TRBV9 to TRBJ2-5; D gene ambiguous. The receptor comes from a man older than 75 with esophageal cancer. The specimen comprised peripheral blood, sampled from a patient treated with proton-based radiotherapy. The CDR3 DNA reads as TGTGCCAGCAGCGTAGGGGCAGATAACATGGGAGAGACCCAGTACTTC. Amino acid sequence: CASSVGADNMGETQYF. Variable domain in full (rest from reference TRBV9 and TRBJ2-5): DSGVTQTPKHLITATGQRVTLRCSPRSGDLSVYWYQQSLDQGLQFLIQYYNGEERAKGNILERFSAQQFPDLHSELNLSSLELGDSALYFCASSVGADNMGETQYFGPGTRLLVL.